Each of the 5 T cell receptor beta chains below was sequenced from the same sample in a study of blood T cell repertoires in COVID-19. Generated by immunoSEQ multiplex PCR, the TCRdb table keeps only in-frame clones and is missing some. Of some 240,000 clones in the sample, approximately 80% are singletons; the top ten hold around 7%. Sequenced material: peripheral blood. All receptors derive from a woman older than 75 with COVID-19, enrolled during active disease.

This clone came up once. The CDR3 DNA is TGTGCCAGCAGTGAAGCGGGACAGACAAGCACAGATACGCAGTATTTT. This translates into CASSEAGQTSTDTQYF. The chain carries TRBV2 and TRBJ2-3, with 7 nucleotides matching TRBD1. The CDR3 consists of 16 residues. Germline CDR1 reads SNHLY; CDR2 reads FYNNEI. The J segment lost 0 bases and the V segment lost 0 bases, leaving 3 bases of the junction unmatched.

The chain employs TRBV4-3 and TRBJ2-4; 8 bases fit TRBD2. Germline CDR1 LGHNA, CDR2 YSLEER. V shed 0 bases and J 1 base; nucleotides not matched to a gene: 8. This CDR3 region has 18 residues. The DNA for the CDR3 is TGCGCCAGCAGCCAAGAAGTTCACGGGAGGGACGCCAAAAACATTCAGTACTTC. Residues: CASSQEVHGRDAKNIQYF.

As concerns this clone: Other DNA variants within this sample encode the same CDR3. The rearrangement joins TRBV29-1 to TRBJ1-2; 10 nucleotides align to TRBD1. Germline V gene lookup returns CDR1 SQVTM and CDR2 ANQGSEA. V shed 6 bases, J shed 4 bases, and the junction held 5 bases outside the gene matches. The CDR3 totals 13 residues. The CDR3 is CSVERTGGYGYTF. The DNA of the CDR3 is TGCAGCGTCGAAAGGACAGGGGGCTATGGCTACACCTTC.

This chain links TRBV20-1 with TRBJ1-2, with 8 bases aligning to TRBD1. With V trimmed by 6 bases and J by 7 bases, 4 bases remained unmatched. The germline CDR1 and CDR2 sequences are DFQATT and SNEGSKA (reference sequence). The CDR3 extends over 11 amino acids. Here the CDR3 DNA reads TGCAGTGCCTGGACAGGGAGTGGCTACACCTTC. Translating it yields CSAWTGSGYTF.

CDR3 in amino acids: CASSPVGTSGNIQYF. The CDR3 nucleotides are TGTGCCAGCAGCCCAGTGGGGACTAGCGGAAACATTCAGTACTTC. The chain recombines TRBV6-5 with TRBJ2-4, with 11 bases aligning to TRBD2. V shed 6 bases and J 6 bases; nucleotides not matched to a gene: 7. Germline loops: CDR1 MNHEY, CDR2 SVGAGI. This CDR3 comprises 15 residues.